This T cell receptor (beta chain) comes out of a study of blood T cell repertoires in COVID-19. Study information: Sources were T cells, B-cell-depleted T cells, or PBMCs; the material itself was cDNA or gDNA.

The V end was cut by 3 bases, the J end by 8 bases, with 16 bases between. Germline V gives CDR1 MGHRA, CDR2 YSYEKL. The CDR3 totals 15 residues. This clone was seen a single time. Per the study methods: Reference gene primer amplification in the assay estimated nucleated cell counts. Sequencing used immunoSEQ multiplex PCR; TCRdb keeps in-frame clones, though not all of them. V, J and clone size are those of that table, while D and trimming were read from the DNA. There are 250,000 to 300,000 clones in the sample; around 89% occur only once, and about 4.2% lies in the top ten. Sequencing was performed on peripheral blood. This chain connects TRBV4-1 to TRBJ1-4; the D gene is possibly TRBD1 (5 bases). This TCR derives from a middle-aged man with acute or convalescent COVID-19. CDR3 residues: CASSHKGPLYEKLFF. DNA for the CDR3: TGCGCCAGCAGCCACAAGGGGCCCCTCTACGAAAAACTGTTTTTT.